Below, one T cell receptor (beta chain) is given with its context. Its antigen is unknown. The sample is drawn from a study of cytomegalovirus exposure and HLA in healthy donors. Study as a whole: The same platform was used for the roughly 130 validation repertoires and the roughly 600 first-cohort repertoires, a later analysis reported. Whole-study findings and limits: The investigators catalogued 150 to 200 TCR beta chains as cytomegalovirus-associated. Through in vitro validation, three CMV-associated chains were shown to be specific for CMV antigens. According to a subsequent analysis, TCR clusters identified in the first cohort showed a tendency to co-occur across the approximately 130 validation repertoires.

Produced via immunoSEQ multiplex PCR; TCRdb's table is partial and in-frame only. The sample includes about 160,000 clones, approximately 86% of them seen just once. V lost 5 bases and J 6 bases, leaving 8 bases between the germline ends. This CDR3 is built from 12 residues. CDR1 and CDR2 (germline): SNHLY, FYNNEI. The origin of this receptor is a woman younger than 35 in good health and CMV-seronegative. This sequence joins TRBV2 and TRBJ2-1; D not certain. The sequencing input was PBMCs. CDR3 nucleotides: TGTGCCAGCAGTCCAAATTCCAATGAGCAGTTCTTC. Protein: CASSPNSNEQFF.